A single sample gave rise to the 30 T cell receptor beta chains below, sequenced in a study of blood T cell repertoires in COVID-19. Data came from immunoSEQ multiplex PCR; TCRdb stores just in-frame clones and leaves some out. This sample yields about 170,000 clones, of which about 74% are seen a single time; under 3.5% belongs to the top ten. The sequenced sample was peripheral blood. These receptors originate from an elderly woman with acute or convalescent COVID-19.

The chain combines TRBV6-2 or TRBV6-3 with TRBJ2-7; D uncertain. This CDR3 is built from 16 residues. Germline-derived CDR1 and CDR2 are MNHEY and SVGEGT. V lost 2 bases and J lost 1, with 15 bases in between. The CDR3 bases are TGTGCCAGCAGTTACCCCCCATTAGGAGATTCCTACGAGCAGTACTTC. This gives the protein CASSYPPLGDSYEQYF.

V is TRBV28 and J is TRBJ2-7; 12 bases are shared with TRBD2. The V and J ends lost 5 bases and 6 bases, in that order; junction bases with no gene match: 8. This CDR3 has 15 residues. Germline CDR1 is MDHEN and CDR2 is SYDVKM. CDR3 nucleotides: TGTGCCAGCAGTGCTTCCGGGACTAGCGGGCGCGAGCAGTACTTC. Amino acids: CASSASGTSGREQYF.

The V call is TRBV19, the J call TRBJ1-5, with 7 bases fitting TRBD1. Germline V CDR1 and CDR2: LNHDA, SQIVND (reference sequence). Unmatched junction bases numbered 10, after V lost 5 bases and J lost 6 bases. This CDR3 contains 15 residues. The CDR3 region has the DNA TGTGCCAGTAGTTCTGGACAGGTTATGAGTCAGCCCCAGCATTTT. This codes for CASSSGQVMSQPQHF.

This clone was observed a handful of times. The chain combines TRBV28 with TRBJ2-7; D perhaps matches TRBD2 (6 bases). V was clipped by 6 bases and J by 0 bases, with 12 bases between them. Germline values: CDR1 MDHEN, CDR2 SYDVKM. The CDR3 length is 14 residues. CDR3 amino acids: CASRNSGSSYEQYF. CDR3 bases: TGTGCCAGCAGGAATAGCGGAAGCTCCTACGAGCAGTACTTC.

The table lists this clone with many counts. The V call is TRBV18, the J call TRBJ1-5; D call uncertain. This CDR3 spans 14 amino acids. The V gene's germline CDR1 is KGHSH and CDR2 LQKENI. V gave up 3 bases and J gave up 9 bases, with 15 bases separating them. The CDR3: CASSPEGPGRPQHF. The CDR3 DNA sequence: TGTGCCAGCTCACCGGAAGGCCCGGGTCGGCCCCAGCATTTT.

The chain combines TRBV7-2 with TRBJ1-1; D gene ambiguous. The CDR3 is 12 residues long. The germline CDR1 and CDR2 sequences are SGHTA and FQGNSA. V dropped 2 bases and J dropped 8 bases, with 9 bases sitting between them. The CDR3 bases are TGTGCCAGCAGCTTAATTAGCCGGGAAGCTTTCTTT. This codes for CASSLISREAFF.

The CDR3 coding sequence is TGCGCCAGCAGCTTAGAAGGGGTCCGCGGTCAGCCCCAGCATTTT. Its protein is CASSLEGVRGQPQHF. The chain recombines TRBV5-1 with TRBJ1-5, with D possibly matching TRBD1 (5 bases). The germline V gene encodes CDR1 SGHRS and CDR2 YFSETQ. There are 15 residues in the CDR3. The ends were cut back, 2 bases at V and 6 bases at J, with 15 bases in the middle.

The rearrangement joins TRBV10-1 to TRBJ2-1; possible D gene TRBD2, 5 bases. Trimming pared 0 bases from V and 9 bases from J, leaving 9 bases between. The CDR3 has 13 residues. Per germline, CDR1 WNHNN and CDR2 SYGVQD (reference sequence). In DNA, the CDR3 is TGCGCCAGCAGTGAGTCGACTATCTTTGAGCAGTTCTTC. Its protein is CASSESTIFEQFF.

The V call is TRBV27, the J call TRBJ2-6; D is uncertain. CDR3 length equals 20 residues. CDR1 and CDR2 (germline): MNHEY, SMNVEV (reference sequence). V lost 2 bases and J lost 4, with 24 bases in between. The CDR3 sequence: CASSLRSTTIYSSGANVLTF. In DNA form, the CDR3 reads TGTGCCAGCAGTTTACGTAGCACCACCATCTACTCTTCGGGGGCCAACGTCCTGACTTTC.

The genes are TRBV6-2 or TRBV6-3 and TRBJ2-5; 9 bases align to TRBD1. V was clipped by 4 bases and J by 4 bases; unmatched bases: 10. Germline values: CDR1 MNHEY, CDR2 SVGEGT. The length of the CDR3 is 16 residues. This chain's CDR3 is CASSLEGQGPRETQYF. As DNA, the CDR3 is TGTGCCAGCAGTTTAGAAGGACAGGGGCCGCGAGAGACCCAGTACTTC.

The rearrangement uses TRBV4-3 and TRBJ1-2; no clear D. From germline, CDR1 is LGHNA and CDR2 YSLEER. The CDR3 is 15 amino acids. With 0 bases removed from V and 4 bases from J, the gap between germline ends came to 12 bases. This CDR3 reads CASSQEGNSPYGYTF. The CDR3 coding sequence is TGCGCCAGCAGCCAAGAAGGAAACAGTCCCTATGGCTACACCTTC.

The rearrangement joins TRBV19 to TRBJ2-3; 8 bases align to TRBD2. V lost 7 bases, J lost 0 bases, and 12 bases stayed unmatched. Germline CDR1 and CDR2: LNHDA and SQIVND (reference sequence). The CDR3 runs to 17 residues. Written as DNA, the CDR3 is TGTGCCAGTACCAAGAGGGAGGTAGCGGGGAGCACAGATACGCAGTATTTT. Translating gives CASTKREVAGSTDTQYF.

This clone came up a few times. The rearrangement links TRBV28 to TRBJ2-2; 13 nucleotides match TRBD2. Germline-derived CDR1 and CDR2 are MDHEN and SYDVKM. This CDR3 region has 18 residues. Trimming removed 4 bases from V and 1 base from J; junction bases left unmatched: 6. This CDR3 reads CASSSRLAGGLNTGELFF. CDR3 nucleotides: TGTGCCAGCAGTTCGCGACTAGCGGGAGGATTGAACACCGGGGAGCTGTTTTTT.

The J gene is TRBJ1-2, the V gene TRBV19; TRBD1 is a possible D gene (5 bases). Trimming stripped 6 bases from V and 2 bases from J, with 13 bases between. Germline-derived CDR1 and CDR2 are LNHDA and SQIVND (reference sequence). The CDR3 extends over 14 amino acids. CDR3 DNA sequence: TGTGCCAGTAGCGTCGCCGACAGAAACTATGGCTACACCTTC. Residues: CASSVADRNYGYTF.

The CDR3 reads CASSSGGGAQYF. CDR3 sequence (DNA): TGTGCCAGCAGCTCCGGAGGGGGGGCCCAGTACTTC. The V call is TRBV5-4, the J call TRBJ2-5, with a tentative D call TRBD2 (7 bases). V was pared by 3 bases and J by 9 bases, with 12 bases between. The CDR3 spans 12 residues. Per the germline V gene, CDR1 is SGHNT and CDR2 is YYREEE (reference sequence).

The J gene is TRBJ1-6, the V gene TRBV9, with D tentatively TRBD1 (6 bases). V lost 3 bases and J 7 bases, leaving 11 bases between the germline ends. Germline V CDR1 and CDR2: SGDLS, YYNGEE. The CDR3 extends over 14 amino acids. The CDR3 bases are TGTGCCAGCAGCGGGTACAGGGAAAATTCACCCCTCCACTTT. Translated, it gives CASSGYRENSPLHF.

This clone has a handful of counts. The V call is TRBV11-2, the J call TRBJ2-5, with TRBD2 matching 9 bases. Germline loops: CDR1 SGHAT, CDR2 FQNNGV. The ends lost 1 base at V and 5 bases at J; junction bases unmatched: 8. The CDR3 is made up of 16 amino acids. The CDR3 DNA follows: TGTGCCAGCAGCTTAGGAGCGGCGGGAGGGCCGGAGACCCAGTACTTC. Protein sequence: CASSLGAAGGPETQYF. Full variable domain (outside the CDR3, taken from reference TRBV11-2 and TRBJ2-5): EAGVAQSPRYKIIEKRQSVAFWCNPISGHATLYWYQQILGQGPKLLIQFQNNGVVDDSQLPKDRFSAERLKGVDSTLKIQPAKLEDSAVYLCASSLGAAGGPETQYFGPGTRLLVL.

In its sample, this clone was seen once. This chain uses TRBV3-1 (or the pseudogene TRBV3-2) with TRBJ1-1; perhaps TRBD1 as D (5 bases). Deletions cut 0 bases from V and 3 bases from J, with 11 bases between. The CDR3 extends over 15 amino acids. Germline CDR1 and CDR2: LGHDT and YNNKEL (reference sequence). CDR3 DNA sequence: TGTGCCAGCAGCCAAGATTGGGCAGGGCACACTGAAGCTTTCTTT. This codes for CASSQDWAGHTEAFF.

The chain carries TRBV3-1 (or the pseudogene TRBV3-2) and TRBJ2-5; 12 nucleotides align to TRBD2. CDR1 and CDR2 (germline): LGHDT, YNNKEL (reference sequence). The CDR3 contains 16 residues. V shed 1 base and J 4 bases; nucleotides not matched to a gene: 4. The CDR3 DNA is TGTGCCAGCAGCCAAGCTCTGACTAGCGGGAGAGAGACCCAGTACTTC. Translation gives CASSQALTSGRETQYF.

The chain links TRBV23-1 to TRBJ1-1; 9 bases are shared with TRBD1. TRBV23-1 is noted as an ORF with a role that remains uncertain. Trimming removed 2 bases from V and 2 bases from J; junction bases left unmatched: 12. The CDR3 totals 18 residues. As DNA, the CDR3 is TGCGCCAGCAGTCAAGAGAGAATCGGGACAGGGAATAACACTGAAGCTTTCTTT. Its protein product is CASSQERIGTGNNTEAFF.

This sequence joins TRBV19 and TRBJ2-7; TRBD2 agrees at 7 bases. With V trimmed by 3 bases and J by 4 bases, 9 bases remained unmatched. CDR3 size: 15 residues. Germline loops: CDR1 LNHDA, CDR2 SQIVND (reference sequence). CDR3 residues: CASSIWAGVWYEQYF. The CDR3 bases are TGTGCCAGTAGTATTTGGGCGGGAGTATGGTACGAGCAGTACTTC.

The chain uses TRBV9 and TRBJ2-7, with 11 bases matching TRBD2. Per the germline V gene, CDR1 is SGDLS and CDR2 is YYNGEE. This CDR3 is built from 15 residues. V dropped 0 bases and J dropped 3; count of bases not matched to a gene: 2. The CDR3 bases are TGTGCCAGCAGCGTAGCGGGGACTAGCGGCTACGAGCAGTACTTC. The encoded protein is CASSVAGTSGYEQYF.

A word on this clone: The same CDR3 is also encoded by other DNA sequences in this sample. This rearrangement joins TRBV18 to TRBJ1-5, with D hard to call. The CDR3 has 13 residues. Trimming stripped 2 bases from V and 5 bases from J, with 7 bases between. CDR1 and CDR2 (germline): KGHSH, LQKENI. CDR3 sequence: CASSPSGDQPQHF. CDR3 coding DNA: TGTGCCAGCTCACCATCGGGTGATCAGCCCCAGCATTTT.

This chain uses TRBV9 with TRBJ2-1; 10 nucleotides line up with TRBD1. The length of the CDR3 is 15 residues. CDR1 is SGDLS and CDR2 is YYNGEE in the germline V gene. V shed 2 bases, J shed 5 bases, and the junction held 4 bases outside the gene matches. The DNA of the CDR3 is TGTGCCAGCAGCGTTGCGGGACAGGGGCACAATGAGCAGTTCTTC. It encodes CASSVAGQGHNEQFF.

This clone was observed a few times. The chain combines TRBV18 with TRBJ2-3; D remains unclear. V lost 1 base and J lost 6, with 17 bases in between. The germline gives CDR1 KGHSH, CDR2 LQKENI. This CDR3 contains 16 residues. The CDR3 here is CASSPRVLTQVDTQYF. The CDR3 coding sequence is TGTGCCAGCTCACCACGAGTCCTCACTCAAGTGGATACGCAGTATTTT.

The chain carries TRBV19 and TRBJ2-2, with TRBD2 as a possible D gene (6 bases). CDR1 and CDR2 (germline): LNHDA, SQIVND (reference sequence). V was clipped by 6 bases and J by 3 bases, with 11 bases between them. CDR3 length: 14 amino acids. CDR3 DNA: TGTGCCAGTAGACGGGAGTCGGACACCGGGGAGCTGTTTTTT. Its protein product is CASRRESDTGELFF.

The chain joins TRBV5-1 to TRBJ2-7; 7 bases are shared with TRBD2. There are 15 residues in the CDR3. Germline V gene sequence: CDR1 SGHRS, CDR2 YFSETQ. Trimming cost V 1 base and J 4 bases; bases outside gene matches: 8. CDR3 bases: TGCGCCAGCAGCTTGAACGCGGGAGATGGTTACGAGCAGTACTTC. It is translated as CASSLNAGDGYEQYF.

The genes are TRBV18 and TRBJ1-1; a weak D match, TRBD1 (6 bases). Germline V gene lookup returns CDR1 KGHSH and CDR2 LQKENI. The V and J ends lost 3 bases and 3 bases respectively, with 11 bases between them. The CDR3 runs to 14 residues. The CDR3 spells CASSPGTGHTEAFF. The CDR3 coding sequence is TGTGCCAGCTCACCGGGAACAGGGCACACTGAAGCTTTCTTT.

This sequence joins TRBV5-1 and TRBJ2-5; D is undetermined. The CDR3 has 12 residues. In germline, CDR1 is SGHRS, CDR2 YFSETQ. V dropped 1 base and J dropped 3 bases, with 4 bases sitting between them. CDR3 sequence: CASSLLEETQYF. For the CDR3, the DNA is TGCGCCAGCAGCTTGCTTGAAGAGACCCAGTACTTC.

V is TRBV7-9 and J is TRBJ1-4; the match to TRBD1 covers 10 bases. V was pared by 4 bases and J by 5 bases, with 4 bases of the junction left unmatched. Per germline, CDR1 SEHNR and CDR2 FQNEAQ (reference sequence). This CDR3 has 15 residues. CDR3 DNA: TGTGCCAGCAGCTCCCGGGACAGGGGAAATGAAAAACTGTTTTTT. Protein: CASSSRDRGNEKLFF.